This is a list of T cell receptor beta chains from one sample in a study of blood T cell repertoires in COVID-19. Sequencing used immunoSEQ multiplex PCR; TCRdb keeps in-frame clones, though not all of them. The data show 35,000 or so clones, with under 90% seen just once and around 6.1% held by the top ten. Sequenced input: peripheral blood. These receptors were collected from a human donor in a cohort sampled during active COVID-19. Each CDR3 is given with its conserved first and last residue. Each record gives: CDR3 DNA, CDR3 protein, clone size, J gene, D gene, V gene. The D gene is left open where the match is weak. Size is omitted from some rows. Given values are once, few, many or a class for expanded clones.

DNA: TGTGCCAGCAGCCGGGAAATAAACACCGGGGAGCTGTTTTTT
CDR3: CASSREINTGELFF
size: .
J: TRBJ2-2
D: .
V: TRBV7-9

DNA: TGCGCCAGCAGCTTGATACCGGATGAAAAACTGTTTTTT
CDR3: CASSLIPDEKLFF
size: .
J: TRBJ1-4
D: .
V: TRBV5-1

DNA: TGTGCCAGCAGTTCCGACAGGGAAGCTTTCTTT
CDR3: CASSSDREAFF
size: once
J: TRBJ1-1
D: .
V: TRBV6-5

DNA: TGTGCCTGGAGTTTTCGGTCGAACACTGAAGCTTTCTTT
CDR3: CAWSFRSNTEAFF
size: .
J: TRBJ1-1
D: .
V: TRBV30

DNA: TGTGCCAGCCAGATCCAAGAGACCCAGTACTTC
CDR3: CASQIQETQYF
size: .
J: TRBJ2-5
D: .
V: TRBV5-6

DNA: TGCGCCAGCAGCCGGGACAGGGGGCTAACTGAAGCTTTCTTT
CDR3: CASSRDRGLTEAFF
size: .
J: TRBJ1-1
D: TRBD1
V: TRBV10-2

DNA: TGTGCCAGCAGCCAAGATTCTGGGAGAAGCTACGAGCAGTACTTC
CDR3: CASSQDSGRSYEQYF
size: .
J: TRBJ2-7
D: .
V: TRBV3-1/TRBV3-2

DNA: TGTGCCAGCAGCCAAGGTCCGGGAGGGTCCTATAATTCACCCCTCCACTTT
CDR3: CASSQGPGGSYNSPLHF
size: once
J: TRBJ1-6
D: .
V: TRBV3-1/TRBV3-2

DNA: TGTGCCAGCAGCTTAGGTAGATCCCCGGGCACTGAAGCTTTCTTT
CDR3: CASSLGRSPGTEAFF
size: .
J: TRBJ1-1
D: .
V: TRBV7-2

DNA: TGTGCCAGCAGCCCGGGACAGGGCAATGAAAAACTGTTTTTT
CDR3: CASSPGQGNEKLFF
size: .
J: TRBJ1-4
D: TRBD1
V: TRBV3-1/TRBV3-2

DNA: TGTGCCAGCAGCTTAGCGCGAGGTGGGGCCAACGTCCTGACTTTC
CDR3: CASSLARGGANVLTF
size: .
J: TRBJ2-6
D: .
V: TRBV7-6

DNA: TGTGCCAGTAATGCCGGGTCCCCGGAACAGTTCTTC
CDR3: CASNAGSPEQFF
size: .
J: TRBJ2-1
D: .
V: TRBV2

DNA: TGTGCCAGCAGCCACTGGCGGGGTGAGCAGTTCTTC
CDR3: CASSHWRGEQFF
size: .
J: TRBJ2-1
D: .
V: TRBV14

DNA: TGTGCCAGCAGCTCCGGACTAGCGGGGGCCCTAAGAACAGATACGCAGTATTTT
CDR3: CASSSGLAGALRTDTQYF
size: .
J: TRBJ2-3
D: TRBD2
V: TRBV7-6

DNA: TGCGCCAGCAGCCAAGGAACTAGCGGGGTCTACGAGCAGTACTTC
CDR3: CASSQGTSGVYEQYF
size: .
J: TRBJ2-7
D: TRBD2
V: TRBV4-3

DNA: TGTGCCAGCAGCCGTACAGGGGATAATTCACCCCTCCACTTT
CDR3: CASSRTGDNSPLHF
size: .
J: TRBJ1-6
D: TRBD1
V: TRBV7-8

DNA: TGTGCCAGCTCACAACAGGGAGCTTTTCAGCCCCAGCATTTT
CDR3: CASSQQGAFQPQHF
size: .
J: TRBJ1-5
D: .
V: TRBV18

DNA: TGTGCCAGCAGCTATTGGGGACAGGGAATAAGGGAGCAGTACTTC
CDR3: CASSYWGQGIREQYF
size: .
J: TRBJ2-7
D: TRBD1
V: TRBV7-9

DNA: TGTGCCAGCAGCCCAGGGGCTGGGATCAAAGCCGAGCAGTACTTC
CDR3: CASSPGAGIKAEQYF
size: .
J: TRBJ2-7
D: .
V: TRBV7-9

DNA: TGCGCCAGCAGCTTAGGCGGGGGGGCTCAGCCCCAGCATTTT
CDR3: CASSLGGGAQPQHF
size: few
J: TRBJ1-5
D: .
V: TRBV5-1

DNA: TGTGCCAGCAGCCTCGGGACAGGAAATTACTACGAGCAGTACTTC
CDR3: CASSLGTGNYYEQYF
size: .
J: TRBJ2-7
D: TRBD1
V: TRBV7-9

DNA: TGTGCCAGCAGTTTAAGGGGGGGTGGGTCAGATACGCAGTATTTT
CDR3: CASSLRGGGSDTQYF
size: .
J: TRBJ2-3
D: .
V: TRBV27

DNA: TGTGCCAGCAGTGAATCCAGAGCGGGCACCGGGGAGCTGTTTTTT
CDR3: CASSESRAGTGELFF
size: .
J: TRBJ2-2
D: .
V: TRBV6-1

DNA: TGCGCCAGCAGCCCCTCTGGGACATCCGGCGCCGAGCAGTACTTC
CDR3: CASSPSGTSGAEQYF
size: .
J: TRBJ2-7
D: .
V: TRBV5-1

DNA: TGTGCCAGCAGGCGTACAGGGTTCGGATACAATGAGCAGTTCTTC
CDR3: CASRRTGFGYNEQFF
size: once
J: TRBJ2-1
D: .
V: TRBV27

DNA: TGTGCCGCGGAAGCGGGGACGTACCAAGAGACCCAGTACTTC
CDR3: CAAEAGTYQETQYF
size: .
J: TRBJ2-5
D: TRBD2
V: TRBV25-1

DNA: TGTGCCAGCAGCCAAGTTAAGCCAGGGGGCTCCGAGCAGTACTTC
CDR3: CASSQVKPGGSEQYF
size: .
J: TRBJ2-7
D: TRBD1
V: TRBV3-1/TRBV3-2

DNA: TGTGCCAGCAGCAGAGCGGGCTCTCCAGATACGCAGTATTTT
CDR3: CASSRAGSPDTQYF
size: .
J: TRBJ2-3
D: .
V: TRBV6-2/TRBV6-3

DNA: TGCAGCGTTGGCACAGGGAGCTCCTACGAGCAGTACTTC
CDR3: CSVGTGSSYEQYF
size: .
J: TRBJ2-7
D: .
V: TRBV29-1

DNA: TGTGCCACCAGTGATTCCTCTACCGTCGCGAACACTGAAGCTTTCTTT
CDR3: CATSDSSTVANTEAFF
size: .
J: TRBJ1-1
D: .
V: TRBV24-1